The 30 T cell receptor beta chains below all came from one sample that was sequenced in a study of long-term antiretroviral therapy in people with HIV. At the survey level, the v3.0 immunoSEQ assay was run. TCRdb's copy holds only in-frame clones and misses some; the assay was immunoSEQ multiplex PCR. Of tens of thousands of clones in the sample, around 88% were seen once. The starting material was unsorted PBMCs, obtained about 4.3 years after starting antiretroviral therapy. These receptor sequences come from a man aged 25-40 years with HIV.

The chain uses TRBV5-1 and TRBJ2-7; D not resolved. Trimming removed 3 bases from V and 2 bases from J, with 9 bases in between. The length of the CDR3 is 13 residues. Germline V gives CDR1 SGHRS, CDR2 YFSETQ. The CDR3 protein is CASSSDGPYEQYF. The CDR3 DNA is TGCGCCAGCAGCTCGGACGGACCCTACGAGCAGTACTTC.

V and J are TRBV7-8 and TRBJ2-1, with 7 bases matching TRBD2. The CDR3 runs to 16 residues. Germline CDR1 and CDR2: SGHVS and FQNEAQ. The V gene end was trimmed by 4 bases and the J gene end by 2 bases; junction bases not matched to a gene: 8. Here the CDR3 DNA reads TGTGCCAGCAGCTACCCACTAGCGCGGGCCTACAATGAGCAGTTCTTC. Protein: CASSYPLARAYNEQFF.

The chain joins TRBV27 to TRBJ1-5; a weak D match, TRBD1 (5 bases). Trimming left V 5 bases short and J 3 bases short, with 14 bases between. The V gene's germline CDR1 is MNHEY and CDR2 SMNVEV (reference sequence). CDR3 length: 15 residues. The CDR3 spells CASSPALTVNQPQHF. CDR3 sequence (DNA): TGTGCCAGCAGTCCCGCCTTGACAGTCAATCAGCCCCAGCATTTT.

This clone was recorded only once. An end of the junction differs from the germline gene, which may be a read error. J is TRBJ2-1 and V is TRBV27; 11 bases are shared with TRBD2. The CDR3 is made up of 16 amino acids. Germline values: CDR1 MNHEY, CDR2 SMNVEV (reference sequence). CDR3 region: CASSSPTGLRTSGLLF. The CDR3, as DNA: TGTGCCAGCAGTTCCCCGACAGGGCTGAGGACTAGCGGGCTCCTCTTC.

V gene TRBV5-1 combines with J gene TRBJ1-5; D may be TRBD1 (6 bases). The CDR3 runs 15 residues. V lost 0 bases and J lost 2, with 9 bases in between. From germline, CDR1 is SGHRS and CDR2 YFSETQ. Written as DNA, the CDR3 is TGCGCCAGCAGCTTGGCGGGGGCCGGCAATCAGCCCCAGCATTTT. Its protein is CASSLAGAGNQPQHF.

This rearrangement joins TRBV13 to TRBJ2-3, with 9 bases that match TRBD2. Germline-derived CDR1 and CDR2 are PRHDT and FYEKMQ (reference sequence). V was pared by 2 bases and J by 5 bases, with 14 bases of the junction left unmatched. The CDR3 has 18 amino acids. The CDR3 loop reads CASSLSELAGPSLDTQYF. The CDR3 DNA sequence: TGTGCCAGCAGCTTATCTGAACTAGCGGGTCCCTCCTTAGATACGCAGTATTTT.

The chain couples TRBV29-1 to TRBJ1-1; 8 bases are shared with TRBD1. The germline V gene encodes CDR1 SQVTM and CDR2 ANQGSEA. The CDR3 is made up of 13 amino acids. J lost 2 bases, V lost 6 bases, and 5 bases had no gene match. The CDR3 nucleotides are TGCAGCGTCCGACAGGGGAGCAACACTGAAGCTTTCTTT. Translating gives CSVRQGSNTEAFF.

In nucleotides, the CDR3 is TGCGCCAGCAGCCAAGATGCGCGAGAAGCGGGGGAGTCTAGCACAGATACGCAGTATTTT. Translated, it gives CASSQDAREAGESSTDTQYF. The V call is TRBV4-3, the J call TRBJ2-3; 8 bases align to TRBD2. V dropped 0 bases and J dropped 0; count of bases not matched to a gene: 14. The CDR3 length is 20 residues. Germline V gene lookup returns CDR1 LGHNA and CDR2 YSLEER.

This sequence joins TRBV7-3 and TRBJ1-6; D is possibly TRBD1 (5 bases). There are 14 residues in the CDR3. From germline, CDR1 is SGHTA and CDR2 FQGTGA. Trimming removed 4 bases at V and 7 bases at J, with 11 bases between. The DNA for the CDR3 is TGTGCCAGCAGCTCCGGGACGGAAAATTCACCCCTCCACTTT. This gives the protein CASSSGTENSPLHF.

The chain carries TRBV11-3 and TRBJ2-2; TRBD1 might be the D (5 bases). V dropped 5 bases and J dropped 5 bases, with 6 bases sitting between them. Germline V gives CDR1 SGHNT, CDR2 YENEEA. CDR3 length equals 12 residues. The CDR3 DNA is TGTGCCAGCAGCCAGGGAACCGGGGAGCTGTTTTTT. Translation: CASSQGTGELFF.

This chain uses TRBV4-1 with TRBJ2-7; D is possibly TRBD2 (5 bases). V was clipped by 5 bases and J by 0 bases, with 11 bases between them. CDR3 length: 14 amino acids. Germline lookup yields CDR1 MGHRA and CDR2 YSYEKL. The DNA of the CDR3 is TGCGCCAGCAGCGCACCGGGAAACTCCTACGAGCAGTACTTC. Translation gives CASSAPGNSYEQYF.

The chain uses TRBV6-5 and TRBJ2-7, with D unclear. V was clipped by 6 bases and J by 0 bases, with 9 bases between them. Germline CDR1 MNHEY, CDR2 SVGAGI. The CDR3 loop spans 13 amino acids. The chain's CDR3 is CASRGSLSYEQYF. The CDR3 DNA reads as TGTGCCAGCAGAGGGTCCCTCTCCTACGAGCAGTACTTC.

This clone has only one observation. V usage is TRBV11-2 and J usage is TRBJ2-5; tentative D call: TRBD1 (6 bases). Trimming removed 5 bases from V and 5 bases from J, with 12 bases in between. The CDR3 has 13 residues. Per germline, CDR1 SGHAT and CDR2 FQNNGV. DNA for the CDR3: TGTGCCAGCAGCCGAACAGGGAGTGAGACCCAGTACTTC. Its translation is CASSRTGSETQYF. The full variable domain, with the rest looked up from reference TRBV11-2 and TRBJ2-5, is EAGVAQSPRYKIIEKRQSVAFWCNPISGHATLYWYQQILGQGPKLLIQFQNNGVVDDSQLPKDRFSAERLKGVDSTLKIQPAKLEDSAVYLCASSRTGSETQYFGPGTRLLVL.

This chain joins TRBV11-2 and TRBJ1-6; TRBD1 matches 7 bases. Germline V gives CDR1 SGHAT, CDR2 FQNNGV. The CDR3 is 16 amino acids. Trimming cost V 3 bases and J 5 bases; bases outside gene matches: 7. CDR3 in amino acids: CASSLTGIADNSPLHF. The DNA for the CDR3 is TGTGCCAGCAGCTTGACAGGGATCGCTGATAATTCACCCCTCCACTTT.

In its sample, this clone was seen once. The J gene is TRBJ1-1, the V gene TRBV19, with D maybe TRBD1 (5 bases). Germline V gene data show CDR1 as LNHDA and CDR2 as SQIVND (reference sequence). The germline V and J ends were trimmed by 7 bases and 1 base, with 10 bases remaining between them. The CDR3 consists of 13 residues. CDR3 loop: CASNRGRNTEAFF. In nucleotides, the CDR3 is TGTGCCAGTAATCGGGGGAGGAACACTGAAGCTTTCTTT. The complete variable domain, with remaining parts taken from reference TRBV19 and TRBJ1-1, reads DGGITQSPKYLFRKEGQNVTLSCEQNLNHDAMYWYRQDPGQGLRLIYYSQIVNDFQKGDIAEGYSVSREKKESFPLTVTSAQKNPTAFYLCASNRGRNTEAFFGQGTRLTVV.

There are a few counts of this clone. The chain employs TRBV15 and TRBJ1-2; 8 bases are shared with TRBD1. This CDR3 has 13 residues. With 2 bases clipped from V and 8 bases from J, the junction kept 4 bases outside the gene matches. The germline CDR1 and CDR2 sequences are LNHNV and YYDKDF (reference sequence). CDR3 residues: CATSRRTGQGYTF. CDR3 coding DNA: TGTGCCACCAGCAGACGGACAGGGCAAGGCTACACCTTC. Filled out from reference TRBV15 and TRBJ1-2, the complete variable domain reads DAMVIQNPRYQVTQFGKPVTLSCSQTLNHNVMYWYQQKSSQAPKLLFHYYDKDFNNEADTPDNFQSRRPNTSFCFLDIRSPGLGDTAMYLCATSRRTGQGYTFGSGTRLTVV.

This clone has a single count. The chain couples TRBV18 to TRBJ1-5, with D maybe TRBD1 (5 bases). Germline values: CDR1 KGHSH, CDR2 LQKENI. The CDR3 loop spans 14 amino acids. The ends were cut back, 4 bases at V and 4 bases at J, with 11 bases in the middle. The DNA for the CDR3 is TGTGCCAGCTCACACCCGGGGCCGAATCAGCCCCAGCATTTT. Translated, it gives CASSHPGPNQPQHF.

The chain recombines TRBV4-1 with TRBJ2-5; D remains unclear. Trimming stripped 2 bases from V and 4 bases from J, with 8 bases between. Germline assignment: CDR1 MGHRA and CDR2 YSYEKL. The CDR3 runs to 13 residues. CDR3 in amino acids: CASSQYVRETQYF. In DNA, the CDR3 is TGCGCCAGCAGCCAATATGTTCGAGAGACCCAGTACTTC.

V gene TRBV6-6 combines with J gene TRBJ1-2, with D perhaps TRBD1 (5 bases). Germline CDR1 is MNHNY and CDR2 is SVGAGI (reference sequence). Trimming took 7 bases from V and 5 from J, leaving 17 bases between them. This CDR3 region has 14 residues. The CDR3: CASIAGTGLYGYTF. The CDR3 DNA sequence: TGTGCCAGCATAGCCGGGACGGGACTTTATGGCTACACCTTC.

The chain combines TRBV27 with TRBJ2-1; TRBD2 might be the D (6 bases). CDR1 MNHEY and CDR2 SMNVEV come from the germline V gene (reference sequence). The CDR3 has 14 residues. Trimming stripped 3 bases from V and 15 bases from J, with 21 bases between. The CDR3 region has the DNA TGTGCCAGCAGTTTGGGGGGTAGTATCGTCGATACGTTCTTC. Protein product: CASSLGGSIVDTFF.

Remarks on this clone: A junction boundary mismatches the germline segment, possibly from a read error. The chain couples TRBV7-7 to TRBJ2-1, with TRBD2 identical over 14 bases. Germline values: CDR1 SSHAT, CDR2 FNYEAQ (reference sequence). The CDR3 has 17 amino acids. CDR3 amino acids: CASSLGTSGSALREQFF. The CDR3 DNA is TGTGCTAGCAGCTTAGGGACTAGCGGGAGCGCCTTAAGGGAGCAGTTCTTC. The variable domain in full, with the rest retrieved from reference TRBV7-7 and TRBJ2-1, is GAGVSQSPRYKVTKRGQDVTLRCDPISSHATLYWYQQALGQGPEFLTYFNYEAQPDKSGLPSDRFSAERPEGSISTLTIQRTEQRDSAMYRCASSLGTSGSALREQFFGPGTRLTVL.

The rearrangement joins TRBV18 to TRBJ1-2; D not certain. The CDR3 length is 14 residues. Trimming cost V 0 bases and J 2 bases, with 7 bases left between them. Germline V gene sequence: CDR1 KGHSH, CDR2 LQKENI. The CDR3 region is CASSPPERNYGYTF. CDR3 nucleotides: TGTGCCAGCTCACCACCAGAACGGAACTATGGCTACACCTTC.

The rearrangement uses TRBV9 and TRBJ2-2; D unclear. The V and J ends lost 4 bases and 0 bases respectively, with 4 bases between them. Germline V gene lookup returns CDR1 SGDLS and CDR2 YYNGEE. The CDR3 totals 13 residues. The CDR3 sequence: CASSPPNTGELFF. CDR3 DNA sequence: TGTGCCAGCAGCCCTCCGAACACCGGGGAGCTGTTTTTT.

The rearrangement links TRBV19 to TRBJ2-1, with TRBD2 matching over 8 bases. From germline, CDR1 is LNHDA and CDR2 SQIVND (reference sequence). V shed 6 bases and J 6 bases; nucleotides not matched to a gene: 10. CDR3 length: 15 amino acids. The CDR3 here is CASSSSGGLSNEQFF. The DNA of the CDR3 is TGTGCCAGTAGCTCAAGCGGGGGTCTTTCCAATGAGCAGTTCTTC.

CDR3 protein: CASSYSSPLGYEQYF. The CDR3 DNA is TGTGCCAGCAGTTACTCGAGCCCTCTCGGGTACGAGCAGTACTTC. The chain recombines TRBV6-6 with TRBJ2-7; D unresolved. V lost 0 bases, J lost 4 bases, and 13 bases lay in between. This CDR3 spans 15 amino acids. Germline CDR1 is MNHNY and CDR2 is SVGAGI (reference sequence).

This clone was counted between two and nine times. V is TRBV9 and J is TRBJ1-6; D gene unclear. The CDR3 is 13 amino acids. Germline V CDR1 and CDR2: SGDLS, YYNGEE. V lost 2 bases and J 9 bases, leaving 9 bases between the germline ends. The CDR3 here is CASSVGEGSPLHF. CDR3 in DNA: TGTGCCAGCAGCGTTGGGGAAGGTTCACCCCTCCACTTT.

The chain joins TRBV6-1 to TRBJ2-7; D is unresolved. CDR1 and CDR2 from the germline V gene are MNHNS and SASEGT. The CDR3 extends over 13 amino acids. V lost 0 bases to trimming and J lost 5 bases, with 8 bases between them. CDR3 nucleotides: TGTGCCAGCAGTGAAGCGTGGGCGGACGAGCAGTACTTC. Encoded protein: CASSEAWADEQYF.

The V call is TRBV7-2, the J call TRBJ2-7; D perhaps matches TRBD1 (8 bases). There are 16 residues in the CDR3. CDR1 and CDR2 (germline): SGHTA, FQGNSA. V was clipped by 6 bases and J by 3 bases, with 21 bases between them. The CDR3 DNA is TGTGCCAGCAGTTCTCCAGGGGGCGGGAGAAACTACGAGCAGTACTTC. Encoded protein: CASSSPGGGRNYEQYF.

The chain combines TRBV10-3 with TRBJ1-5; D ambiguous. Trimming left V 8 bases short and J 12 bases short, with 14 bases between. This CDR3 has 11 residues. Germline CDR1 ENHRY, CDR2 SYGVKD. The CDR3 DNA sequence: TGTGCCATCGGTGTCCATGGTTTCCAGCATTTT. Translation: CAIGVHGFQHF.

J is TRBJ2-3 and V is TRBV4-3; a weak D match, TRBD2 (5 bases). The CDR3 loop spans 15 amino acids. Germline V CDR1 and CDR2: LGHNA, YSLEER. V was clipped by 1 base and J by 6 bases, with 14 bases between them. Here the CDR3 reads CASSQVRGRGDTQYF. The CDR3 coding sequence is TGCGCCAGCAGCCAAGTACGAGGGAGAGGGGATACGCAGTATTTT.